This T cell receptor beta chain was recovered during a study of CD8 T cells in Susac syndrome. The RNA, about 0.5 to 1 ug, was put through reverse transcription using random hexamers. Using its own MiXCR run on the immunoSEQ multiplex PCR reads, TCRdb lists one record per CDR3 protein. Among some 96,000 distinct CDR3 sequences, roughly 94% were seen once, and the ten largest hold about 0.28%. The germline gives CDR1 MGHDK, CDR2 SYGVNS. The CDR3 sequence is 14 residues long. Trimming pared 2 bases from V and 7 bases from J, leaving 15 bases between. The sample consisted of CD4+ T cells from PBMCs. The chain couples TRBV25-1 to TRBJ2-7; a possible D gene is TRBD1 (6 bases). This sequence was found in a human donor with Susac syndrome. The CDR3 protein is CASSEPGADREQYF. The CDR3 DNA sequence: TGTGCCAGCAGTGAACCAGGGGCGGATAGGGAGCAGTACTTC.